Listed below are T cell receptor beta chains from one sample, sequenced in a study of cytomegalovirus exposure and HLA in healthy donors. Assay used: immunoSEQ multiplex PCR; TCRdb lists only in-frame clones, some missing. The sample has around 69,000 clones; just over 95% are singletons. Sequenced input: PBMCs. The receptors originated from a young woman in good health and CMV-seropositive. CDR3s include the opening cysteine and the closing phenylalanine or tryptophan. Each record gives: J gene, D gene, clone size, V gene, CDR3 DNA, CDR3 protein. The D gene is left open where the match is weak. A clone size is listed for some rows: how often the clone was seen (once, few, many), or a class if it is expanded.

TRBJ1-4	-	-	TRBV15	TGTGCCACCAGCAGAGATTACGGTTTTAGGGGCCGAAGGTGGACTAATGAAAAACTGTTTTTT	CATSRDYGFRGRRWTNEKLFF
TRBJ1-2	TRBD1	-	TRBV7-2	TGTGCCAGCAGCACCCAACAGGGGGCCCCTTATGGCTACACCTTC	CASSTQQGAPYGYTF
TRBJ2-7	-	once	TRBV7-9	TGTGCCAGCAGCTCCCTCGAGGACGAGCAGTACTTC	CASSSLEDEQYF
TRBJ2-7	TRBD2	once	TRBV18	TGTGCCAGCTCACCGGGACTAGCGGGGGACGAGCAGTACTTC	CASSPGLAGDEQYF
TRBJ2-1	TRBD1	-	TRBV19	TGTGCCAGTAGTCTAGGACAGGGGGCGCAGGATGAGCAGTTCTTC	CASSLGQGAQDEQFF
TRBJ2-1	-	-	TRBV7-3	TGTGCCAGCAGCCTCGACGGACTAAACAATGAGCAGTTCTTC	CASSLDGLNNEQFF
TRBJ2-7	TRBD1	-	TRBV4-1	TGCGCCAGCAGCCAAGATAGTCTTGGACAGGGGCCCAGCGAGCAGTACTTC	CASSQDSLGQGPSEQYF
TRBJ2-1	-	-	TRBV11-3	TGTGCCAGCAGTCCTGGAGGACGACACCACTCCTACAATGAGCAGTTCTTC	CASSPGGRHHSYNEQFF
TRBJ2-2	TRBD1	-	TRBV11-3	TGTGCCAGCAGCCCCGGGACAGAAAGAAGGGAGCTGTTTTTT	CASSPGTERRELFF
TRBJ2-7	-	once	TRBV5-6	TGTGCCAGCAGCTCCGGACGTCTGGGGCAGGCTTATCGGGAGCAGTACTTC	CASSSGRLGQAYREQYF
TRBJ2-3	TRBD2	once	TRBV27	TGTGCCAGCAGTTTTGAGCGGGGTTGGACAGATACGCAGTATTTT	CASSFERGWTDTQYF
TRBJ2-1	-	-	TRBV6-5	TGTGCCAGCAGAAGCCCCGGTTCTAGGGGCAATGAGCAGTTCTTC	CASRSPGSRGNEQFF
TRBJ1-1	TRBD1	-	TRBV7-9	TGTGCCAGCAGCTTAGAGGATATTAGGGGGACAGAAAACACTGAAGCTTTCTTT	CASSLEDIRGTENTEAFF
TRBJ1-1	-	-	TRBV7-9	TGTGCCAGCAGTTATGCAGGGGCCACTGAAGCTTTCTTT	CASSYAGATEAFF
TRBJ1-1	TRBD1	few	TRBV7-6	TGTGCCAGCAGCGGCGGACAGGGGAGGACTGAAGCTTTCTTT	CASSGGQGRTEAFF
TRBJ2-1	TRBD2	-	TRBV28	TGTGCCAGCAGTTTACCACTAGCGGGAAGCGATGAGCAGTTCTTC	CASSLPLAGSDEQFF
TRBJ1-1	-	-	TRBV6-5	TGTGCCAGCAGTTACGGTGGCAGGGAGGTGGCTGAAGCTTTCTTT	CASSYGGREVAEAFF
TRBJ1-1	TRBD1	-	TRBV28	TGTGCCAGCAGTTTATATGCCCCGGACAGGGTTTGGTACACTGAAGCTTTCTTT	CASSLYAPDRVWYTEAFF
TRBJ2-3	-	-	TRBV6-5	TGTGCCAGCAGTTACAGGCAGGGTGGGGTAGATACGCAGTATTTT	CASSYRQGGVDTQYF
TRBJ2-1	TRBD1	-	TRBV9	TGTGCCAGCAGCGTCCAGACAGGGCGGTCCTACAATGAGCAGTTCTTC	CASSVQTGRSYNEQFF
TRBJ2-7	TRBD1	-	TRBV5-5	TGTGCCAGCAGCGGCCGGGACAGGGATGTGCAGTACTTC	CASSGRDRDVQYF
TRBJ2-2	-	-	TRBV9	TGTGCCAGCAGCTCCCCCGTGGTAATAACTAACACCGGGGAGCTGTTTTTT	CASSSPVVITNTGELFF
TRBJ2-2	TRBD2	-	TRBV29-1	TGCAGCGTTCGGACTAGCGGGAACACCGGGGAGCTGTTTTTT	CSVRTSGNTGELFF
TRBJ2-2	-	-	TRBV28	TGTGCCAGCAGTTTATGGGCAGAGAACACCGGGGAGCTGTTTTTT	CASSLWAENTGELFF
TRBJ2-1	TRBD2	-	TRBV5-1	TGCGCCAGCAGCGCCACCCCTAGCGGCAGCTCCTACAATGAGCAGTTCTTC	CASSATPSGSSYNEQFF
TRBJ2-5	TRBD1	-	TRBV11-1	TGTGCCAGCAGCTTAGTGCCCACAGGGGATGGGACCCAGTACTTC	CASSLVPTGDGTQYF
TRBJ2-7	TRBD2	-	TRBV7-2	TGTGCCAGCAGTCTAGCGGGAGGGCCGTTCGAGCAGTACTTC	CASSLAGGPFEQYF
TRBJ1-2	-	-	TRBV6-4	TGTGCCAGCAGTGATGGAGGCGTCCTAGGCGGCTACACCTTC	CASSDGGVLGGYTF